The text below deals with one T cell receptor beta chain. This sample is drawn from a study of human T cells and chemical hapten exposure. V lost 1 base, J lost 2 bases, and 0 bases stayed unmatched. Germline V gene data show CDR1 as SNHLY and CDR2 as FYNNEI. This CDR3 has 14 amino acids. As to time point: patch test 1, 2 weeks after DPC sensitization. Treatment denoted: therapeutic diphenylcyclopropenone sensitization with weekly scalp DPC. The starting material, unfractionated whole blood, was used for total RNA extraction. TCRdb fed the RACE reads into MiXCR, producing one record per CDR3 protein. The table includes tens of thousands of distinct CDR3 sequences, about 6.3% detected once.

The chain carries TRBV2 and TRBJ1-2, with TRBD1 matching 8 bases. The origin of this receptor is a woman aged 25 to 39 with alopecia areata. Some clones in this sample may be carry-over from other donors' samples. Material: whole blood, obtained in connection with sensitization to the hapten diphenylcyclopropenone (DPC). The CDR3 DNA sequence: TGTGCCAGCAGTGAAGACAGGGGGAACTATGGCTACACCTTC. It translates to CASSEDRGNYGYTF. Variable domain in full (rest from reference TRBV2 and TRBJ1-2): EPEVTQTPSHQVTQMGQEVILRCVPISNHLYFYWYRQILGQKVEFLVSFYNNEISEKSEIFDDQFSVERPDGSNFTLKIRSTKLEDSAMYFCASSEDRGNYGYTFGSGTRLTVV.